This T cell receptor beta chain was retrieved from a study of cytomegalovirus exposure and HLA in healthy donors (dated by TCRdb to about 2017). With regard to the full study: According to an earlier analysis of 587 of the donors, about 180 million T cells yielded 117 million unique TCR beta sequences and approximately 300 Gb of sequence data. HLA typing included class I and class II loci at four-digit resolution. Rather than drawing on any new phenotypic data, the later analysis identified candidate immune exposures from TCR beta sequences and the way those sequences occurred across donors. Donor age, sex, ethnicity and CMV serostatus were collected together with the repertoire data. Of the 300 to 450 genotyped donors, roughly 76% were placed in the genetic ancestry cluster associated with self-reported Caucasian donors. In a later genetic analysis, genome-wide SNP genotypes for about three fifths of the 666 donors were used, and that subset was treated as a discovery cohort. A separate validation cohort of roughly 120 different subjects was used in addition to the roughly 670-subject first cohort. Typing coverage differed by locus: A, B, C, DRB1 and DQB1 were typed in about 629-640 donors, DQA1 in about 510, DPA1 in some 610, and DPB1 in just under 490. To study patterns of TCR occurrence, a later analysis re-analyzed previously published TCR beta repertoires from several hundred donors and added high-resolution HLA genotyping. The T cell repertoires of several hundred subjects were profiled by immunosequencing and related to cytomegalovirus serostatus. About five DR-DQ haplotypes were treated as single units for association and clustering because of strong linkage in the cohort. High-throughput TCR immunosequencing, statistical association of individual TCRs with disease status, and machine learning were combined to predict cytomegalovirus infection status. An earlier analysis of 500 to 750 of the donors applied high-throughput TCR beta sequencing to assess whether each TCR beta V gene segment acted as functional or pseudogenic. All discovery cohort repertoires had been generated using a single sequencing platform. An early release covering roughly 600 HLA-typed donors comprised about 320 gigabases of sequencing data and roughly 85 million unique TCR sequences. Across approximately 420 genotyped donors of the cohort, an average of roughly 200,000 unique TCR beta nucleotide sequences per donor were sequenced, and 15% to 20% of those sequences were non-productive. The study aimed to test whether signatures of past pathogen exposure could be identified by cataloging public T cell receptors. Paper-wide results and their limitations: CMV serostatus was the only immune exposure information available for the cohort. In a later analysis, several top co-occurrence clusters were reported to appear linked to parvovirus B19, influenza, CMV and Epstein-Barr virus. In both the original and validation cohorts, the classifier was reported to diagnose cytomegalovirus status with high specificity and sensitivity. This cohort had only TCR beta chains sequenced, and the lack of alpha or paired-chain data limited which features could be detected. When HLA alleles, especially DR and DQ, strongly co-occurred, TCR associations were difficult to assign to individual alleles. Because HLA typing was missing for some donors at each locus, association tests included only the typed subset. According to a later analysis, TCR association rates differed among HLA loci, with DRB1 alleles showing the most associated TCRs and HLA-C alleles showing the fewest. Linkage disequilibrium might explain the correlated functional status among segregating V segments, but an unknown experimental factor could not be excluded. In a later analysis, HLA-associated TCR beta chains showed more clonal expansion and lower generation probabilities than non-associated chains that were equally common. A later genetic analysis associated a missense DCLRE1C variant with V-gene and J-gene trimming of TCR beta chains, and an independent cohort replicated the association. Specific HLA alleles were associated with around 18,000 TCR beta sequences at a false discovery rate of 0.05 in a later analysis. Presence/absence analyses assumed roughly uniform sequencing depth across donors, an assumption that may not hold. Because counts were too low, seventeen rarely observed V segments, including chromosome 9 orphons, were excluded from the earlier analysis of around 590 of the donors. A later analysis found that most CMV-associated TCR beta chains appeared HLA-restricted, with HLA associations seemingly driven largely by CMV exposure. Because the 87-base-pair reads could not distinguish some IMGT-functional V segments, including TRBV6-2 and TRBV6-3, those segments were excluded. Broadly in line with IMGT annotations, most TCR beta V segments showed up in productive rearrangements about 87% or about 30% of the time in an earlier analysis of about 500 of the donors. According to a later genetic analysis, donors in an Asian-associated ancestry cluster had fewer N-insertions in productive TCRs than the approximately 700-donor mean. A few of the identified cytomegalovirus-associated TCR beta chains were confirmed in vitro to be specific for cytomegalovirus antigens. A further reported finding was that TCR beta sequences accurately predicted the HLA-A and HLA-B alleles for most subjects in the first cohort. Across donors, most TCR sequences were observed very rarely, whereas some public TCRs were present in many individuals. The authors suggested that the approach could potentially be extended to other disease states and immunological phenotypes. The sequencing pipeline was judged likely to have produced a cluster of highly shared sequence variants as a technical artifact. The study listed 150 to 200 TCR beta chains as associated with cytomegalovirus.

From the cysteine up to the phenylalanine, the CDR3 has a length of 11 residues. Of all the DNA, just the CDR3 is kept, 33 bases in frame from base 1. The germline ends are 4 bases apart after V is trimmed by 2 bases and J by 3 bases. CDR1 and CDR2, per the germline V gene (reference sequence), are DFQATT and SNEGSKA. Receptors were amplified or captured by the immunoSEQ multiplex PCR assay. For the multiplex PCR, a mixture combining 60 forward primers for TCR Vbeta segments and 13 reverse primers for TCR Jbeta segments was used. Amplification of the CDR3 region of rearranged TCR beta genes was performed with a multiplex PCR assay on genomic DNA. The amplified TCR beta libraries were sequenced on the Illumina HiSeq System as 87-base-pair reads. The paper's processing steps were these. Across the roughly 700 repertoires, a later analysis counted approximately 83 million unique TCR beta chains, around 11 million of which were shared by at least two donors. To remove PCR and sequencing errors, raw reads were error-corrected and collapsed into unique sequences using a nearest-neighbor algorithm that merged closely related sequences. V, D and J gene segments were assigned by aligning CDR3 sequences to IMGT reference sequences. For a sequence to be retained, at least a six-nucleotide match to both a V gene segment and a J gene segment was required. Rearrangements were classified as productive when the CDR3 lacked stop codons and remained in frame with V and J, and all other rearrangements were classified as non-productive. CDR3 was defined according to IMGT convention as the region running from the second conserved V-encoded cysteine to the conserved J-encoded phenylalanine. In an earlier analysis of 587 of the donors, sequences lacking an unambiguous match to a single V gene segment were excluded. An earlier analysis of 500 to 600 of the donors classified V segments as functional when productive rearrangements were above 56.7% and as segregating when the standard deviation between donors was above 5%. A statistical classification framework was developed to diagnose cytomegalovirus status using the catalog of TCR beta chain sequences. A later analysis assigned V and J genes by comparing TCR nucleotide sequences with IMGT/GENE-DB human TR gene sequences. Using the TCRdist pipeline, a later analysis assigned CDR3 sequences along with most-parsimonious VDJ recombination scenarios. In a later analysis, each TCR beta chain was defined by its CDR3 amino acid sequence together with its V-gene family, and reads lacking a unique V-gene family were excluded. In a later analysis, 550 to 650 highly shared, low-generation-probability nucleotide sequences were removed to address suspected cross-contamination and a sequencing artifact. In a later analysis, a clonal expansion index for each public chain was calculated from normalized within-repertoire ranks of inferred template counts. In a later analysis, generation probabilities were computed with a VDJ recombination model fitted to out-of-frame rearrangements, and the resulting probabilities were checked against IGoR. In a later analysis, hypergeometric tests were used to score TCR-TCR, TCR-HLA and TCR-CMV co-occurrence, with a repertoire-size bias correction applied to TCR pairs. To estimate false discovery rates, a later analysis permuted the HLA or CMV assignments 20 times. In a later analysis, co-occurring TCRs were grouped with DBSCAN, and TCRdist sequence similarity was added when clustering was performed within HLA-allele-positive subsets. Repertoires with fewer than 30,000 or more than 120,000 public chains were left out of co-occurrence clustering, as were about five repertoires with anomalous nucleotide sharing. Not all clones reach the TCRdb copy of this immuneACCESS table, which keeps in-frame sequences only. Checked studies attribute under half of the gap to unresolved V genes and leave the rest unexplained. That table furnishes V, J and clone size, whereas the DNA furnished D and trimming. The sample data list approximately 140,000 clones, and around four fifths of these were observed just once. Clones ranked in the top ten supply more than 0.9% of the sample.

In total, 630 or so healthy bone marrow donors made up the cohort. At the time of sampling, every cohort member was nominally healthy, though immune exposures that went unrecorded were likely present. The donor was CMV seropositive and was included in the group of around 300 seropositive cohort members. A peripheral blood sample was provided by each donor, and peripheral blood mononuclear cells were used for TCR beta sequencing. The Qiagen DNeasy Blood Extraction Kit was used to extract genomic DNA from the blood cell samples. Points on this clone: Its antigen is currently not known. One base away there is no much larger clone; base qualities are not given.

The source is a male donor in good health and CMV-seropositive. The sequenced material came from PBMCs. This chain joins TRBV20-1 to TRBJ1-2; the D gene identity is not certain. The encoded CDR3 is CSARLDYGYTF. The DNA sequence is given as TGCAGTGCTAGACTTGACTATGGCTACACCTTC.